This T cell receptor beta chain stems from a study of T cells in Graves' hyperthyroidism and ophthalmopathy. CDR3 length: 14 residues. V gave up 6 bases and J gave up 3 bases; unmatched junction bases: 4. CDR1 is SGHTA, CDR2 FQGNSA, per germline. Amplified TCR beta CDR3 regions derived from RNA transcripts. First-round RT-PCR targeting the TCR CDR3 was performed with the HTBI primer set. One entry per CDR3 protein, called by TCRdb with MiXCR from the multiplex PCR reads. The table includes around 660,000 distinct CDR3 sequences, just under 45% detected once. At least ten counts were recorded for this clonotype.

The specimen sequenced was peripheral blood or thyroid tissue (not recorded which). The TCR comes from an adult man with Graves' disease, either hyperthyroidism or ophthalmopathy (not recorded which). The J gene is TRBJ1-4, the V gene TRBV7-2; 7 positions agree with TRBD1. Here the CDR3 reads CASRPGTANEKLFF. The CDR3 DNA reads as TGTGCCAGCAGGCCCGGGACAGCTAATGAAAAACTGTTTTTT.